Listed here are 5 T cell receptor beta chains from one sample, sequenced in a study of T cells after yellow fever vaccination. TCRdb analysed the 5' RACE reads with MiXCR anew, one entry per CDR3 protein. The sample carries tens of thousands of distinct CDR3 sequences, approximately 8% recorded once. This material consisted of CD8+ T cells sorted from PBMCs, taken on the day of the yellow fever booster vaccination. These receptors all come from a man younger than 40 who received the YFV17D yellow fever vaccine.

The V call is TRBV12-3 or TRBV12-4, the J call TRBJ2-3; D is ambiguous. The CDR3 sequence is 14 residues long. V was trimmed by 7 bases and J by 2 bases, leaving 13 bases between them. The CDR3 here is CASTRLDLTDTQYF. Here the CDR3 DNA reads TGTGCCAGCACCCGATTGGATCTCACAGATACGCAGTATTTT.

This clonotype was seen many times. V usage is TRBV6-6 and J usage is TRBJ2-3; no clear D. This CDR3 contains 11 residues. Trimming shortened V by 10 bases and J by 2 bases, and 7 bases separated the two germline ends. Germline V gives CDR1 MNHNY, CDR2 SVGAGI (reference sequence). CDR3 coding DNA: TGTGCCACCACCTTCACAGATACGCAGTATTTT. Translation gives CATTFTDTQYF.

The chain joins TRBV29-1 to TRBJ2-5; TRBD2 aligns across 8 bases. The junction had 7 bases not matched to a gene; V was cut back by 0 bases and J by 1 base. CDR3 size: 16 residues. Looked up from germline, CDR1 is SQVTM and CDR2 is ANQGSEA. As DNA, the CDR3 is TGCAGCGTTGAAGATCGGGAGGGAGGCTTCCAAGAGACCCAGTACTTC. Translating it yields CSVEDREGGFQETQYF.

The rearrangement links TRBV20-1 to TRBJ2-2; TRBD2 matches 13 bases. The CDR3 totals 15 residues. Germline V lookup: CDR1 DFQATT, CDR2 SNEGSKA (reference sequence). Germline trimming cut 3 bases from V and 4 bases from J; bases unmatched to any gene: 2. The CDR3 region is CSARGLAGFTGELFF. CDR3 coding DNA: TGCAGTGCTAGGGGACTAGCGGGGTTCACCGGGGAGCTGTTTTTT.

The gene calls are TRBV28 and TRBJ2-7; D possibly corresponds to TRBD2 (6 bases). The ends were cut back, 3 bases at V and 6 bases at J, with 15 bases in the middle. Germline lookup yields CDR1 MDHEN and CDR2 SYDVKM. This CDR3 contains 14 residues. For the CDR3, the DNA is TGTGCCAGCAGTTTTCGGGACTCCTTCCGCGAGCAGTACTTC. Translated, it gives CASSFRDSFREQYF.